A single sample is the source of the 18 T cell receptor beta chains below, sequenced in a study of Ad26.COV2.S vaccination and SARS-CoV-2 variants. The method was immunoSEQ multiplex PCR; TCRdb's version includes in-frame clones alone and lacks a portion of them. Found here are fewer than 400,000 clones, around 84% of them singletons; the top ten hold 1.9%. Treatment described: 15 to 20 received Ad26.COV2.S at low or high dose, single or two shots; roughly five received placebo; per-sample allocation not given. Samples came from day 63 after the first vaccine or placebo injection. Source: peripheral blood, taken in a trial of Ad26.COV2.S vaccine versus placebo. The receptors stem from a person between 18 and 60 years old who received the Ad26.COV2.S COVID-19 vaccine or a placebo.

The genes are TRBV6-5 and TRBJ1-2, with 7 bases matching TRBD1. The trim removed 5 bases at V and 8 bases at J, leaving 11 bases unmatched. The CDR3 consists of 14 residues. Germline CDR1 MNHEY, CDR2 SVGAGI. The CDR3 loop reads CASSPNQGEGGYTF. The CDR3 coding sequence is TGTGCCAGCAGTCCTAACCAGGGGGAGGGAGGCTACACCTTC.

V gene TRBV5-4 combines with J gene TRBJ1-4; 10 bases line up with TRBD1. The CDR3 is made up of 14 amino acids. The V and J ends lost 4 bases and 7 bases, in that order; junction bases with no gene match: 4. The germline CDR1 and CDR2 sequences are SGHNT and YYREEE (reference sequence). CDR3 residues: CASSPGQGSEKLFF. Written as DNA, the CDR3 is TGTGCCAGCAGCCCGGGACAGGGGAGTGAAAAACTGTTTTTT.

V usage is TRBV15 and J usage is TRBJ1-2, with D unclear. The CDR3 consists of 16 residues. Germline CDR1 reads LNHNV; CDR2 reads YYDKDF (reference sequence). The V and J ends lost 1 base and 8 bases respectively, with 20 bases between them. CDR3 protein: CATSRGGQTNRMGYTF. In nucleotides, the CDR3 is TGTGCCACCAGCAGAGGTGGGCAGACTAATCGTATGGGCTACACCTTC.

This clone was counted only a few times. The CDR3 region has the DNA TGTGCCAGCAGTCACCACCTACAGGGGGTCGGGACCTATGGCTACACCTTC. The encoded protein is CASSHHLQGVGTYGYTF. This chain links TRBV7-9 with TRBJ1-2; the match to TRBD1 covers 8 bases. V dropped 6 bases and J dropped 4; count of bases not matched to a gene: 16. This CDR3 comprises 17 residues. The germline gives CDR1 SEHNR, CDR2 FQNEAQ (reference sequence).

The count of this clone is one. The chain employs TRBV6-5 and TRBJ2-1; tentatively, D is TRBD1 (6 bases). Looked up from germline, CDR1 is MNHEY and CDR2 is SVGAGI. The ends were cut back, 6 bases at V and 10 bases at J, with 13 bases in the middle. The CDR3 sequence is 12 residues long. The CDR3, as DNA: TGTGCCAGCAGCCCCACAGGGCACGAGCAGTTCTTC. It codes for CASSPTGHEQFF.

CDR3 amino acids: CASSPRGANTEAFF. In DNA, the CDR3 is TGTGCCAGCAGCCCCAGGGGGGCGAACACTGAAGCTTTCTTT. The gene calls are TRBV7-9 and TRBJ1-1, with 7 bases matching TRBD1. The CDR3 consists of 14 residues. V was clipped by 5 bases and J by 1 base; unmatched bases: 4. The germline gives CDR1 SEHNR, CDR2 FQNEAQ (reference sequence).

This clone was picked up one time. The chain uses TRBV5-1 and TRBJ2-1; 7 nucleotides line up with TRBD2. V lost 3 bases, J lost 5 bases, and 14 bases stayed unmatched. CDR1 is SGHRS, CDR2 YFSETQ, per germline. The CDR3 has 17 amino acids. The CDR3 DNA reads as TGCGCCAGCAGCTCCATAGGTAGGGGAGGGAATCACAATGAGCAGTTCTTC. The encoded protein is CASSSIGRGGNHNEQFF.

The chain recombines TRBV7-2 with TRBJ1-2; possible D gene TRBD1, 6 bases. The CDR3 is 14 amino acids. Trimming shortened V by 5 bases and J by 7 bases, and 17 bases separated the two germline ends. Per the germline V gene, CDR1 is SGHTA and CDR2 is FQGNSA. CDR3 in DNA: TGTGCCAGCAGCCCTTACTGGGGGGGCGGTGGCTACACCTTC. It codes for CASSPYWGGGGYTF.

CDR3 nucleotides: TGTGCCAGCTCACTCCCCGGGACAGGGGGCTCTGGCTACACCTTC. Its protein product is CASSLPGTGGSGYTF. The chain employs TRBV18 and TRBJ1-2; TRBD1 matches 12 bases. Trimming at V came to 4 bases and at J to 7 bases, leaving 7 bases not matched to a gene. Germline values: CDR1 KGHSH, CDR2 LQKENI. The CDR3 is 15 amino acids.

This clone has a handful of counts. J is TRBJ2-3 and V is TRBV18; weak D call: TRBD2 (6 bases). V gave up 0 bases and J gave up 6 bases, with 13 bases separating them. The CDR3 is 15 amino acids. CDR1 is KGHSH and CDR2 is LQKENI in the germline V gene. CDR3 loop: CASSPPNGGVDTQYF. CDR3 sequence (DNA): TGTGCCAGCTCACCACCAAACGGGGGTGTTGATACGCAGTATTTT.

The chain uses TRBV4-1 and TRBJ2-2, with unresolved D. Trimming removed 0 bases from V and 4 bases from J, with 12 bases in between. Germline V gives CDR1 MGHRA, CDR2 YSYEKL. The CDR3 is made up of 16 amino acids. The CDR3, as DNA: TGCGCCAGCAGCCAAGAGTCCCGGTATCCCACCGGGGAGCTGTTTTTT. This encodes CASSQESRYPTGELFF.

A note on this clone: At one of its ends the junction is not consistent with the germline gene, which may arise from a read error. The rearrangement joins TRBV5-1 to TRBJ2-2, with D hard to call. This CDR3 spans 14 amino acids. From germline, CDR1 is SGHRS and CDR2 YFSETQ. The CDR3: CAGSTPANTGELFF. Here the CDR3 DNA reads TGCGCCGGCAGCACCCCAGCGAACACCGGGGAGCTGTTTTTT.

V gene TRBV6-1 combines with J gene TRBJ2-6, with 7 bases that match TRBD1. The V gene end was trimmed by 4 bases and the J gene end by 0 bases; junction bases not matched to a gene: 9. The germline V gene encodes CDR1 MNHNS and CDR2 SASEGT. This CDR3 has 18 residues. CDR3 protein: CASSAPGQRTSGANVLTF. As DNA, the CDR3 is TGTGCCAGCAGTGCCCCGGGACAGCGGACCTCTGGGGCCAACGTCCTGACTTTC.

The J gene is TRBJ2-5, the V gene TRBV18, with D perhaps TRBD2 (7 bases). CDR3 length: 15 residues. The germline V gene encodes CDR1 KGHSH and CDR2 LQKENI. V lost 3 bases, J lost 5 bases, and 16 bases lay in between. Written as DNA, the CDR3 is TGTGCCAGCTCACCGTCTCGGGGGGCGGAGGAGACCCAGTACTTC. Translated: CASSPSRGAEETQYF.

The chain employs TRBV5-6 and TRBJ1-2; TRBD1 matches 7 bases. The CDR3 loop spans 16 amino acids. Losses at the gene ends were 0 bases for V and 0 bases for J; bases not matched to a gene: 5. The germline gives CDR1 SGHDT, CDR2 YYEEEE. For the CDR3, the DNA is TGTGCCAGCAGCTTGGAGACAGGGAAAGCTAACTATGGCTACACCTTC. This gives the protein CASSLETGKANYGYTF.

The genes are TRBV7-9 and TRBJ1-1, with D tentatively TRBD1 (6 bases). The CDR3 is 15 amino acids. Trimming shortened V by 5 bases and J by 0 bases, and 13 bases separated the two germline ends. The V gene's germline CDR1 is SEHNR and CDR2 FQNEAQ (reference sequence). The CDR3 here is CASSPPDRLNTEAFF. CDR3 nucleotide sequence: TGTGCCAGCAGCCCCCCGGACAGACTGAACACTGAAGCTTTCTTT.

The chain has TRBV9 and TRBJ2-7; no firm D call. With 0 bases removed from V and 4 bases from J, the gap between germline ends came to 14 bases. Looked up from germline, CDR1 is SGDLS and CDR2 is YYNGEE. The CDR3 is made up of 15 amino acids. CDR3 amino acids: CASSVESGLRYEQYF. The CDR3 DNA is TGTGCCAGCAGCGTAGAGTCAGGTTTAAGATACGAGCAGTACTTC. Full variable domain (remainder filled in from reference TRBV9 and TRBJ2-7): DSGVTQTPKHLITATGQRVTLRCSPRSGDLSVYWYQQSLDQGLQFLIQYYNGEERAKGNILERFSAQQFPDLHSELNLSSLELGDSALYFCASSVESGLRYEQYFGPGTRLTVT.

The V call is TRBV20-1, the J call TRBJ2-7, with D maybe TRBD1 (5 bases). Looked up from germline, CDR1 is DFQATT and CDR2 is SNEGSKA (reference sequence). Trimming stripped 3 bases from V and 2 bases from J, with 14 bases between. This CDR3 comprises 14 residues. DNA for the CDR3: TGCAGTGCTAGTGGGGCAGGACCACCCTACGAGCAGTACTTC. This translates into CSASGAGPPYEQYF.